The rows below give T cell receptor beta chains drawn from one sample of a study of cytomegalovirus exposure and HLA in healthy donors. Some clones are missing from TCRdb's copy, which holds only in-frame ones; the method was immunoSEQ multiplex PCR. The table records approximately 92,000 clones, 69% of them present only once. Sequencing input: PBMCs. The receptors were sampled from a man between 50 and 59 years old in good health and CMV-seronegative. CDR3s include the opening cysteine and the closing phenylalanine or tryptophan. A D gene is named only where the DNA matches it firmly. The size entry is marked missing in some rows and otherwise reads once, few, many or a size class.

v_call	j_call	d_call	clone_size	cdr3_aa	cdr3_nt
TRBV5-6	TRBJ2-5	.	.	CASSPKTWYQETQYF	TGTGCCAGCAGCCCCAAGACTTGGTACCAAGAGACCCAGTACTTC
TRBV7-6	TRBJ1-6	TRBD1	.	CASSPMTGGSYNSPLHF	TGTGCCAGCAGCCCGATGACAGGGGGGTCCTATAATTCACCCCTCCACTTT
TRBV10-3	TRBJ1-5	TRBD1	.	CAISPTGDHSQPQHF	TGTGCCATCAGTCCGACAGGGGACCATAGCCAGCCCCAGCATTTT
TRBV28	TRBJ2-7	.	.	CASSLPQIDEQYF	TGTGCCAGCAGTTTACCCCAGATTGACGAGCAGTACTTC
TRBV7-6	TRBJ1-1	TRBD1	.	CASSSTITGGTEAFF	TGTGCCAGCAGCTCGACCATTACAGGGGGCACTGAAGCTTTCTTT
TRBV5-4	TRBJ1-1	.	.	CASSTQGGHTEAFF	TGTGCCAGCAGCACACAGGGAGGGCACACTGAAGCTTTCTTT
TRBV7-2	TRBJ1-1	.	.	CASSLQNTEAFF	TGTGCCAGCAGCTTACAGAACACTGAAGCTTTCTTT
TRBV29-1	TRBJ2-5	TRBD1	.	CSVEFVGQDEETQYF	TGCAGCGTTGAATTCGTTGGACAGGATGAAGAGACCCAGTACTTC
TRBV5-4	TRBJ1-3	TRBD1	.	CASSRQGASGNTIYF	TGTGCCAGCAGTCGACAGGGGGCGTCTGGAAACACCATATATTTT
TRBV4-2	TRBJ2-5	TRBD1	.	CASSQSTPGTGPETQYF	TGTGCCAGCAGCCAAAGCACCCCCGGGACAGGGCCAGAGACCCAGTACTTC
TRBV6-6	TRBJ2-2	.	once	CASSYSGGLGGLFF	TGTGCCAGCAGTTACTCTGGGGGGTTAGGCGGGCTGTTTTTT
TRBV5-4	TRBJ2-7	.	.	CASSPTQDYEQYF	TGTGCCAGCAGCCCCACGCAGGACTACGAGCAGTACTTC
TRBV30	TRBJ2-5	.	few	CAWSVMRAFQETQYF	TGTGCCTGGAGTGTAATGAGGGCATTCCAAGAGACCCAGTACTTC
TRBV5-1	TRBJ2-5	TRBD2	.	CASSNGLAGGGETQYF	TGCGCCAGCAGCAACGGACTAGCGGGGGGAGGGGAGACCCAGTACTTC